This T cell receptor (beta chain) was sequenced during a study of beta chain features in type 1 diabetes. Study-level information: On cell yields, gender and age, patients and healthy donors were similar.

Per germline, CDR1 MNHEY and CDR2 SVGAGI. V dropped 6 bases and J dropped 2; count of bases not matched to a gene: 10. The CDR3 has 15 residues. By way of CD45RO/CCR7/CD25/CD127/CD95/CD27, the CD4+ regulatory, stem cell-like memory, central memory and naive cells were sorted. Findings and limits, study-wide: Cells expressing TCR highly could be over-represented by cDNA sequencing.

This clone was detected only a few times. Its antigen is unidentified. Of the isolated RNA, all was reverse transcribed, and so the sequenced material was expressed TCRB transcripts. Each sample of naive, central memory or regulatory T cells had, on average, about 3.6 million reads. Assay used: immunoSEQ multiplex PCR; TCRdb lists only in-frame clones, some missing. The table lists more than 350,000 clones, 10% to 12% of them singletons. This rearrangement joins TRBV6-5 to TRBJ2-7; the match to TRBD1 covers 7 bases. Sequenced: naive CD4+ T cells from blood. The sequence was obtained from a woman under 30 in good health. For the CDR3, the DNA is TGTGCCAGCAGCCTCCGGACAGGTCCACCCTACGAGCAGTACTTC. Its translation is CASSLRTGPPYEQYF.